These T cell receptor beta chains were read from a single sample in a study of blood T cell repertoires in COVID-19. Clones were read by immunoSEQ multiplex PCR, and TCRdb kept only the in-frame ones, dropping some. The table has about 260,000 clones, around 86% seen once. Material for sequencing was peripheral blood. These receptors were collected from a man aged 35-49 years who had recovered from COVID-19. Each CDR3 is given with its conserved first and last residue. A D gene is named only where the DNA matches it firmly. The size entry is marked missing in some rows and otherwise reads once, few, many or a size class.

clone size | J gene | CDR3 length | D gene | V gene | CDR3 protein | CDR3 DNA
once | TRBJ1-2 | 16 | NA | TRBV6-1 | CASSEARGRQRDGYTF | TGTGCCAGCAGTGAAGCGCGGGGTAGGCAGCGCGACGGCTACACCTTC
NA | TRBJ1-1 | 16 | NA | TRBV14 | CASSQTQTAVNTEAFF | TGTGCCAGCAGCCAAACCCAGACAGCAGTGAACACTGAAGCTTTCTTT
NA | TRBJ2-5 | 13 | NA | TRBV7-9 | CASSPDWQETQYF | TGTGCCAGCAGCCCTGACTGGCAAGAGACCCAGTACTTC
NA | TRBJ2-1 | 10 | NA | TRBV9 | CASSGSEQFF | TGTGCCAGCAGCGGGAGTGAGCAGTTCTTC
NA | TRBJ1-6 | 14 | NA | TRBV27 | CASSSKSVRAPLHF | TGTGCCAGCAGTTCTAAATCGGTGAGGGCACCCCTCCACTTT
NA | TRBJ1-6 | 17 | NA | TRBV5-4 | CASSLPGRAENNSPLHF | TGTGCCAGCAGCTTGCCCGGCAGGGCAGAAAATAATTCACCCCTCCACTTT
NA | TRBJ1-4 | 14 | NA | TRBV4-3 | CASSQIGLGEKLFF | TGCGCCAGCAGCCAGATAGGACTTGGAGAAAAACTGTTTTTT
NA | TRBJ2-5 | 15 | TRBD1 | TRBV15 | CATSRLSTGGETQYF | TGTGCCACCAGCAGACTATCTACAGGGGGAGAGACCCAGTACTTC
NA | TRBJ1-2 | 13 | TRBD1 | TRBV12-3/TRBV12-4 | CASRHTGGTDYTF | TGTGCCAGCAGGCACACAGGGGGGACAGACTACACCTTC
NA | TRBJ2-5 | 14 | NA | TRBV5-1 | CASSFGQIQETQYF | TGCGCCAGCAGCTTTGGACAGATCCAAGAGACCCAGTACTTC
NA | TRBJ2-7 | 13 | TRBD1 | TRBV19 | CASSRDRAGEQYF | TGTGCCAGTAGTAGGGACAGGGCGGGCGAGCAGTACTTC
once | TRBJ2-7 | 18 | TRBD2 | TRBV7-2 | CASSSSGTSGFPRDEQYF | TGTGCCAGCAGCTCTAGCGGGACTAGCGGGTTCCCCCGGGACGAGCAGTACTTC
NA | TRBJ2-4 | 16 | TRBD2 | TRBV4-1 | CASSPETGGRKNIQYF | TGCGCCAGCAGCCCAGAGACGGGCGGGAGGAAAAACATTCAGTACTTC
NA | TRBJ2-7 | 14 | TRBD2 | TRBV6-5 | CASSNLAGGSEQYF | TGTGCCAGCAGTAACTTAGCGGGGGGGAGCGAGCAGTACTTC
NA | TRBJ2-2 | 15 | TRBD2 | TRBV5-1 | CASSRLAGDTGELFF | TGCGCCAGCAGCCGCCTAGCGGGAGACACCGGGGAGCTGTTTTTT
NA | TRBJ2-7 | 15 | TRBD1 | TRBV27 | CASRVLGQGTYEQYF | TGTGCCAGCCGCGTGTTGGGACAGGGTACCTACGAGCAGTACTTC
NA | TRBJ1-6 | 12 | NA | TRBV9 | CASSVGDSPLHF | TGTGCCAGCAGCGTCGGGGATTCACCCCTCCACTTT
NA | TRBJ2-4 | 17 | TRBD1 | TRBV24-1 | CATSDTDRGLVKNIQYF | TGTGCCACCAGTGACACGGACAGGGGATTAGTCAAAAACATTCAGTACTTC
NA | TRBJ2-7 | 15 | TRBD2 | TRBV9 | CASSVGLASTYEQYF | TGTGCCAGCAGCGTAGGACTAGCGTCTACCTACGAGCAGTACTTC
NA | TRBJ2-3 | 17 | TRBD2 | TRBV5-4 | CASSPGLAGGRGETQYF | TGTGCCAGCAGCCCGGGACTAGCGGGGGGGCGTGGAGAGACGCAGTATTTT
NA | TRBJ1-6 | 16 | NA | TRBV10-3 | CAISDRGRDTNSPLHF | TGTGCCATCAGTGACAGGGGACGCGATACTAATTCACCCCTCCACTTT
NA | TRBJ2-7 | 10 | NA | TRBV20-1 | CSASTGEQYF | TGCAGTGCTAGCACAGGAGAGCAGTACTTC
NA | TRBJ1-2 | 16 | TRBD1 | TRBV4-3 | CASSQHRTGGNYGYTF | TGCGCCAGCAGCCAACATCGCACAGGGGGGAACTATGGCTACACCTTC
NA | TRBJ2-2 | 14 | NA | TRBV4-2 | CASSQQAERGELFF | TGTGCCAGCAGCCAACAGGCAGAACGAGGGGAGCTGTTTTTT
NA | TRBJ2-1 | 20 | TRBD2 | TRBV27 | CASSLYASRLLAGGFNEQFF | TGTGCCAGCAGTTTATATGCCTCGCGCCTCCTAGCGGGAGGTTTCAATGAGCAGTTCTTC
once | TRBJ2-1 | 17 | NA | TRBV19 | CASSNSRRGKSYNEQFF | TGTGCCAGTAGTAATTCGCGTAGGGGTAAATCCTACAATGAGCAGTTCTTC
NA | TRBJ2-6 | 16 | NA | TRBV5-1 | CASSRLDSSGANVLTF | TGCGCCAGCAGCCGACTAGATTCCTCTGGGGCCAACGTCCTGACTTTC
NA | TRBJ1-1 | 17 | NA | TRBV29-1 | CSATKGGPSGINTEAFF | TGCAGCGCCACTAAAGGGGGACCTTCGGGGATCAACACTGAAGCTTTCTTT
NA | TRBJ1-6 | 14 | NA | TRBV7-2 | CASSPSGGSSPLHF | TGTGCCAGCAGCCCCTCGGGGGGTTCTTCACCCCTCCACTTT
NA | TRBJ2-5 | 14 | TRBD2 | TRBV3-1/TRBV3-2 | CASRGRGGRETQYF | TGTGCCAGTCGTGGGCGGGGGGGCCGAGAGACCCAGTACTTC
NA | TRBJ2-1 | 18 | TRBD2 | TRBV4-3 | CASSQGVAGGSSYNEQFF | TGCGCCAGCAGCCAAGGTGTAGCGGGAGGTTCCTCCTACAATGAGCAGTTCTTC
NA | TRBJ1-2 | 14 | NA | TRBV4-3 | CASSQVQGSYGYTF | TGCGCCAGCAGCCAAGTTCAGGGCTCCTATGGCTACACCTTC
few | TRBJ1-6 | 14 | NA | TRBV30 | CAWSEDRISSPLHF | TGTGCCTGGAGCGAGGACAGAATCTCTTCACCCCTCCACTTT
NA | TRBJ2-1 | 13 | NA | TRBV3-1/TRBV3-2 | CASSITGRGVQFF | TGTGCCAGCAGCATAACAGGGAGGGGGGTGCAGTTCTTC
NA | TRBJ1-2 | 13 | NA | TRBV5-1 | CASSLVKTGHHTF | TGCGCCAGCAGCTTGGTCAAGACAGGCCACCACACCTTC
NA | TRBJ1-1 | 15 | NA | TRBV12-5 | CASAWGGGGNTEAFF | TGTGCTAGTGCCTGGGGGGGCGGGGGAAACACTGAAGCTTTCTTT
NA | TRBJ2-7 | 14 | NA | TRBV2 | CASSEKISALGQYF | TGTGCCAGCAGTGAAAAAATAAGCGCCCTGGGGCAGTACTTC
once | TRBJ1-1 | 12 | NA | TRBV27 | CASSPGGTEAFF | TGTGCCAGCAGTCCGGGGGGTACTGAAGCTTTCTTT
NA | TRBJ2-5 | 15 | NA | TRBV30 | CAWSTTTGGGETQYF | TGTGCCTGGAGTACCACAACAGGGGGGGGAGAGACCCAGTACTTC
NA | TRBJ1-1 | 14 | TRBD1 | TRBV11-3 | CASSLARGQTEAFF | TGTGCCAGCAGCTTAGCCAGGGGGCAGACTGAAGCTTTCTTT
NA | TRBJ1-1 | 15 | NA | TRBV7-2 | CASSASGTWNTEAFF | TGTGCCAGCAGCGCCTCTGGGACATGGAACACTGAAGCTTTCTTT
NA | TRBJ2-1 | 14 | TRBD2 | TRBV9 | CASSRGTSGNEQFF | TGTGCCAGCAGTCGGGGGACTAGCGGTAATGAGCAGTTCTTC
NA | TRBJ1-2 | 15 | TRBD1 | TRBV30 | CAWTWGDRPNYGYTF | TGTGCCTGGACCTGGGGGGACAGACCTAACTATGGCTACACCTTC
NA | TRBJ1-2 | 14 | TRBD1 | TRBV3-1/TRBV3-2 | CASSFRGATDGYTF | TGTGCCAGCAGCTTCAGGGGGGCCACTGATGGCTACACCTTC
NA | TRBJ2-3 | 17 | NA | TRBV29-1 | CSVALYHRHTRWDTQYF | TGCAGCGTTGCCCTATACCACCGACATACCCGGTGGGATACGCAGTATTTT
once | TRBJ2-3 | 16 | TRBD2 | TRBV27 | CASSLIAGAGTDTQYF | TGTGCCAGCAGTTTGATAGCGGGGGCCGGCACAGATACGCAGTATTTT
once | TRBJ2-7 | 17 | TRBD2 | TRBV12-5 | CASGQVVGTSGSYEQYF | TGTGCTAGTGGCCAGGTAGTGGGGACTAGCGGATCCTACGAGCAGTACTTC
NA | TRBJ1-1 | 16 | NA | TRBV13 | CASGSSSRGPNTEAFF | TGTGCCAGCGGATCCTCCTCCAGGGGCCCGAACACTGAAGCTTTCTTT
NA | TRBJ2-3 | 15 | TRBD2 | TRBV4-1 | CASSQGLAGTDTQYF | TGCGCCAGCAGCCAGGGGCTAGCGGGGACCGATACGCAGTATTTT
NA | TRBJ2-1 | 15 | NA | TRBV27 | CASSFVVPKIDEQFF | TGTGCCAGCAGTTTTGTAGTGCCTAAGATTGATGAGCAGTTCTTC
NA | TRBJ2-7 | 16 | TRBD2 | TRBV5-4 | CASSLTSGGGSYEQYF | TGTGCCAGCAGCTTAACTAGCGGGGGGGGATCCTACGAGCAGTACTTC
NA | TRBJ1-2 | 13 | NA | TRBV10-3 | CAISGNSPYGYTF | TGTGCCATCAGTGGGAACAGCCCCTATGGCTACACCTTC
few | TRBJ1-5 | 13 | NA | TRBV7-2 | CASSLRGDQPQHF | TGTGCCAGCAGCTTACGGGGGGATCAGCCCCAGCATTTT
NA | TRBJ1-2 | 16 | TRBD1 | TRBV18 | CASSYRGRGINYGYTF | TGTGCCAGCTCTTACAGGGGGCGCGGTATCAACTATGGCTACACCTTC
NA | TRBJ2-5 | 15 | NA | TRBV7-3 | CASSPTRGRQETQYF | TGTGCCAGCAGCCCCACCCGCGGGCGGCAAGAGACCCAGTACTTC
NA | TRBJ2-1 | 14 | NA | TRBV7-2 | CASSDSGRGDEQFF | TGTGCCAGCAGCGACAGCGGCAGGGGGGACGAGCAGTTCTTC
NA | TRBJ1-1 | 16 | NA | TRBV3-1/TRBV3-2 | CASSPRRRGVNTEAFF | TGTGCCAGCAGCCCCAGAAGGAGGGGAGTGAACACTGAAGCTTTCTTT
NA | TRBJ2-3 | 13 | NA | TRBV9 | CASSMTSLDTQYF | TGTGCCAGCAGCATGACTAGTTTAGATACGCAGTATTTT
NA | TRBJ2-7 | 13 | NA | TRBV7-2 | CATSRLVSYEQYF | TGTGCCACCTCTAGACTTGTCTCCTACGAGCAGTACTTC
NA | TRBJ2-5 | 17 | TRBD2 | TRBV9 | CASSPGLAGGPRETQYF | TGTGCCAGCAGCCCGGGACTAGCGGGGGGGCCGAGGGAGACCCAGTACTTC